This T cell receptor (beta chain) was profiled in a study of T cell repertoires in cytomegalovirus infection. V was trimmed by 5 bases and J by 0 bases, leaving 23 bases between them. Germline V gene data show CDR1 as MNHEY and CDR2 as SMNVEV (reference sequence). This CDR3 has 19 residues. In its sample, this clonotype was seen many times. TCRdb re-derived calls from the reads in MiXCR, one entry per CDR3 protein. There are 150,000 to 200,000 distinct CDR3 sequences in the sample; 9.5% occur only once, and about 4.6% lies in the top ten. The origin of this receptor is a human donor in good health (CMV status not recorded). Some clones in this sample may be carry-over from other donors' samples. The sample taken for sequencing was PBMCs. The chain links TRBV27 to TRBJ1-5; the D gene is possibly TRBD1 (5 bases). The CDR3 region is CASSPEGPLKRNSNQPQHF. The CDR3 DNA is TGTGCCAGCAGTCCCGAGGGACCGTTGAAGAGGAATAGCAATCAGCCCCAGCATTTT.